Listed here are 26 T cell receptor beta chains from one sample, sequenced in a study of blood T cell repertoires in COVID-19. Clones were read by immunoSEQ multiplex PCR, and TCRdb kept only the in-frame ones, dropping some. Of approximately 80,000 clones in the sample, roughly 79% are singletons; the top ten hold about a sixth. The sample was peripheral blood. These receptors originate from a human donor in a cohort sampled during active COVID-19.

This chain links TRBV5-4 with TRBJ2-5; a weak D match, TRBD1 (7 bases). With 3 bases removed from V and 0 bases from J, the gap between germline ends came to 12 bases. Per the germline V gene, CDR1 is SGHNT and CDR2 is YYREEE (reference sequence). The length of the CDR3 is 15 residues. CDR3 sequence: CASSYPGGNQETQYF. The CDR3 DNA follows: TGTGCCAGCAGCTACCCAGGGGGGAACCAAGAGACCCAGTACTTC.

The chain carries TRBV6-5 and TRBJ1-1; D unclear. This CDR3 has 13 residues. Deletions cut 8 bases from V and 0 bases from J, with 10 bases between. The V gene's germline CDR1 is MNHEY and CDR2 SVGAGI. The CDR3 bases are TGTGCCAGCCTCCGAAACTTGAACACTGAAGCTTTCTTT. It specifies CASLRNLNTEAFF.

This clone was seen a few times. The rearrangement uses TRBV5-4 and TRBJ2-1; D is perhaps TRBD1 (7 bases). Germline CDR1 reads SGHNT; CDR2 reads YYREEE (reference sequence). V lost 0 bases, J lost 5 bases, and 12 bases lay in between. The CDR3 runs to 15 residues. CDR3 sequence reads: CASSLGDRLDNEQFF. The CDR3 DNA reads TGTGCCAGCAGCTTGGGGGACAGACTAGACAATGAGCAGTTCTTC.

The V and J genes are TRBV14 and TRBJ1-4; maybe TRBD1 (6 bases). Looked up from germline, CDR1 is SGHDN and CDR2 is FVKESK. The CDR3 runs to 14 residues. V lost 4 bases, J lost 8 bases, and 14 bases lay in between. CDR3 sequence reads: CASSLTGVWEKLFF. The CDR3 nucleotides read TGTGCCAGCAGCCTGACAGGCGTCTGGGAAAAACTGTTTTTT.

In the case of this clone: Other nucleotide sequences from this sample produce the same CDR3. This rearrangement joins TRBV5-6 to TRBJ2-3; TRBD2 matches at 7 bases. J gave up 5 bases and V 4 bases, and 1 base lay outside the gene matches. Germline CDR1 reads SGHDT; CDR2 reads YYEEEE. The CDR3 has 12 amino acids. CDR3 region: CASSPGGDTQYF. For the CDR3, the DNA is TGTGCCAGCAGCCCGGGGGGAGATACGCAGTATTTT.

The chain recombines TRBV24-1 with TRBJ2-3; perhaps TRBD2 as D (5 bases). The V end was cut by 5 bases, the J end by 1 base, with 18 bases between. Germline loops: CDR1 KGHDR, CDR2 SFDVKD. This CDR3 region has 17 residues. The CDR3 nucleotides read TGTGCCACCAGTGGCTTCATAGAGGGTGGGGGCACAGATACGCAGTATTTT. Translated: CATSGFIEGGGTDTQYF.

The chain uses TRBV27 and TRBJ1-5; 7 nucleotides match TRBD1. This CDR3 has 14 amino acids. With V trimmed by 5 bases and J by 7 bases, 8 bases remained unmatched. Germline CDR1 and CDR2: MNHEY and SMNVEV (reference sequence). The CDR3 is CASSATGVLQPQHF. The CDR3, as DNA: TGTGCCAGCAGTGCCACAGGGGTACTCCAGCCCCAGCATTTT.

The CDR3 spells CASSFAGAGQPQHF. The CDR3, as DNA: TGTGCCAGCAGCTTCGCAGGGGCGGGTCAGCCCCAGCATTTT. The J gene is TRBJ1-5, the V gene TRBV7-8, with a possible D match to TRBD1 (6 bases). Germline assignment: CDR1 SGHVS and CDR2 FQNEAQ. V lost 3 bases and J lost 6, with 12 bases in between. The CDR3 totals 14 residues.

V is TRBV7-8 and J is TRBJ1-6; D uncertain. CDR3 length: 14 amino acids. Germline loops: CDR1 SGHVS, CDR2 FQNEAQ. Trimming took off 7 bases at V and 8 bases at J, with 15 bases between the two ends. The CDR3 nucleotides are TGTGCCAGCATTCCGACGGCAGGATATTCACCCCTCCACTTT. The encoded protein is CASIPTAGYSPLHF.

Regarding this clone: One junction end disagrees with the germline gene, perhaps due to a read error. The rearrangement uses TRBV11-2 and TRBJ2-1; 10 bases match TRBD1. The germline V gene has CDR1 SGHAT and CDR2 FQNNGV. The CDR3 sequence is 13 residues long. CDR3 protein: CASSLDFDRGPLF. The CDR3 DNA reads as TGTGCCAGCAGCTTAGATTTTGACAGGGGGCCTCTCTTC.

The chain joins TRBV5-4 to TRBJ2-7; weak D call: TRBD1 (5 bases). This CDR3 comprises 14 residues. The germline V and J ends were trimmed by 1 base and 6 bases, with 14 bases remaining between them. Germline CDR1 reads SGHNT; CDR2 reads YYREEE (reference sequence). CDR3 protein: CASSLPTVAPEQYF. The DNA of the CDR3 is TGTGCCAGCAGCTTGCCGACAGTCGCACCCGAGCAGTACTTC.

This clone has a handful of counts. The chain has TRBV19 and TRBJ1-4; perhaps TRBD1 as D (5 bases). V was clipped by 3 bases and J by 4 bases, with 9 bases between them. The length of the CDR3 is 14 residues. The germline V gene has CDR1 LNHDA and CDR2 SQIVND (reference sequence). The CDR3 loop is CASSIQGYNEKLFF. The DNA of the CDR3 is TGTGCCAGTAGTATCCAGGGATATAATGAAAAACTGTTTTTT.

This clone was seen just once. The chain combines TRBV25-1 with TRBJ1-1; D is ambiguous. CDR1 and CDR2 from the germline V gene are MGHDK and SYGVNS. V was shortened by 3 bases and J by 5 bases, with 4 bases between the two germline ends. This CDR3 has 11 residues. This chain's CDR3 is CASSDLTEAFF. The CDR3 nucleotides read TGTGCCAGCAGTGATTTAACTGAAGCTTTCTTT.

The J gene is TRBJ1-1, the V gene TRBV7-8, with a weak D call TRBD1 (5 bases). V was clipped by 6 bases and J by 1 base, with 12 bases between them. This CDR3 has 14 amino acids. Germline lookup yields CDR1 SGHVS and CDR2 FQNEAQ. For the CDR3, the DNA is TGTGCCAGCAGACTGCAGGGTCCGAACACTGAAGCTTTCTTT. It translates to CASRLQGPNTEAFF.

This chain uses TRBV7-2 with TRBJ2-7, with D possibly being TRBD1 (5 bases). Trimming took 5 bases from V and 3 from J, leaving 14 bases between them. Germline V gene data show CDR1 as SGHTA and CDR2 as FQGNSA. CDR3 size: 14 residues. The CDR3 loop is CASSPTRAHYEQYV. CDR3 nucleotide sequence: TGTGCCAGCAGCCCAACCAGGGCACACTACGAGCAGTACGTC.

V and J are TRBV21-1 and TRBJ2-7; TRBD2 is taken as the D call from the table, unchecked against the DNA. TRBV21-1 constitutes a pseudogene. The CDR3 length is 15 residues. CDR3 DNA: TGTGCCAGCAGCAAAGGGGGTAGCGATTTGTACGAGCAGTACGTC. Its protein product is CASSKGGSDLYEQYV.

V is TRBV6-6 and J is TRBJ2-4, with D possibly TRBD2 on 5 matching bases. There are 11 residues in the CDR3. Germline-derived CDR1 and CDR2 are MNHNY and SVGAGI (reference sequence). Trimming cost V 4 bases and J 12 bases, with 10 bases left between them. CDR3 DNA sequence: TGTGCCAGCAGTTTAGAGGGTCGTCAGTACTTC. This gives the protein CASSLEGRQYF.

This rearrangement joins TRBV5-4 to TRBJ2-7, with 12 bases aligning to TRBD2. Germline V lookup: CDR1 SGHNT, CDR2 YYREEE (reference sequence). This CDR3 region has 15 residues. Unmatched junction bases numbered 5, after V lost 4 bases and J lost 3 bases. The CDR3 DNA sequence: TGTGCCAGCAGCGGGGGGACTAGCGGGTACTACGAGCAGTACTTC. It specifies CASSGGTSGYYEQYF. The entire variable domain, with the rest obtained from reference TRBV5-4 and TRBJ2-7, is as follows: ETGVTQSPTHLIKTRGQQVTLRCSSQSGHNTVSWYQQALGQGPQFIFQYYREEENGRGNFPPRFSGLQFPNYSSELNVNALELDDSALYLCASSGGTSGYYEQYFGPGTRLTVT.

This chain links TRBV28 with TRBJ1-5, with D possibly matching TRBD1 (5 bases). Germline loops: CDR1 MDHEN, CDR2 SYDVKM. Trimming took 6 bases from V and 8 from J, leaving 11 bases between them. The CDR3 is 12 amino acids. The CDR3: CASSPGGKPQHF. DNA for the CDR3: TGTGCCAGCAGCCCCGGGGGGAAGCCCCAGCATTTT.

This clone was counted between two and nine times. The CDR3 loop is CASSLRLAGRGNEQFF. The CDR3 DNA follows: TGTGCCAGCAGCTTACGACTAGCGGGAAGGGGTAATGAGCAGTTCTTC. J is TRBJ2-1 and V is TRBV5-4, with TRBD2 identical over 11 bases. J was trimmed by 7 bases and V by 2 bases; bases with no gene match: 8. This CDR3 region has 16 residues. Germline CDR1 is SGHNT and CDR2 is YYREEE (reference sequence).

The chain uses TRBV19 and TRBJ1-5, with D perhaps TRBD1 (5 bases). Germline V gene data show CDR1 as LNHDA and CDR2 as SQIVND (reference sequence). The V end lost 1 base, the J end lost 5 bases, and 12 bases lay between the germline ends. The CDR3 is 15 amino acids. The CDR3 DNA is TGTGCCAGTAGTATAGGGGGCGGGAACTATCAGCCCCAGCATTTT. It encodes CASSIGGGNYQPQHF.

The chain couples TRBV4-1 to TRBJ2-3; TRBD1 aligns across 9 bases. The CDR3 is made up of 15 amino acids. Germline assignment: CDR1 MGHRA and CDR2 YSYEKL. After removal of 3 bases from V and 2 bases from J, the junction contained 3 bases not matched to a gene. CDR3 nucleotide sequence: TGCGCCAGCAGCCAGGGGACAGGGACCACAGATACGCAGTATTTT. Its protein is CASSQGTGTTDTQYF.

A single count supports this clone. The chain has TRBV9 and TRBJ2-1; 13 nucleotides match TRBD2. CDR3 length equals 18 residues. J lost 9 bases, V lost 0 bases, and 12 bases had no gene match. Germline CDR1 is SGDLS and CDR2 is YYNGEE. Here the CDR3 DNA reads TGTGCCAGCAGCGTAGGACCCTCAACTAGCGGGAGGGCCGGTGAGCAGTTCTTC. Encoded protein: CASSVGPSTSGRAGEQFF.

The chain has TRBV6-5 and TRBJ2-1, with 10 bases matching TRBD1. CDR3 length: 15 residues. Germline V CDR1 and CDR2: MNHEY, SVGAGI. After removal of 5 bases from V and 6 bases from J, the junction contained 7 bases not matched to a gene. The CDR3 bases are TGTGCCAGCAGTCCCGGGACAGGGGTAAGCAATGAGCAGTTCTTC. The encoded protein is CASSPGTGVSNEQFF.

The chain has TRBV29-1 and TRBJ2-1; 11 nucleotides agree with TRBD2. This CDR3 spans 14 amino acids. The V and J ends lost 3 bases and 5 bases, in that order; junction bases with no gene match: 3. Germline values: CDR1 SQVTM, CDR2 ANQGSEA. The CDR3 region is CSVDGLAGHNEQFF. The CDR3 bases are TGCAGCGTTGACGGACTAGCGGGCCACAATGAGCAGTTCTTC.

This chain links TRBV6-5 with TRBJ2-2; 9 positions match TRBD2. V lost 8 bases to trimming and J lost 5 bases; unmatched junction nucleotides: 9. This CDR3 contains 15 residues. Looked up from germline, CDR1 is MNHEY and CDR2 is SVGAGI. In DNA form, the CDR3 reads TGTGCCAGCGGTACGACTAGCGGAGTAACCGGGGAGCTGTTTTTT. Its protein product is CASGTTSGVTGELFF.